These T cell receptor beta chains were read from a single sample in a study of tumor-infiltrating lymphocytes in primary liver carcinoma. Each CDR3 protein gets one entry after TCRdb re-called the multiplex PCR reads with MiXCR. Of 300,000 to 400,000 distinct CDR3 sequences in the sample, over 55% were seen once. The sample consisted of peripheral blood. The origin of the receptors is a man aged 40-49 years with primary liver carcinoma and hepatitis B virus infection. CDR3s include the opening cysteine and the closing phenylalanine or tryptophan. Size tells how often a clone was seen (once, few, many) or the class of an expanded clone, and some rows leave it out.

V: TRBV11-2
size: many
length: 15
J: TRBJ2-5
CDR3: CASSSPRVLQETQYF

V: TRBV28
size: .
length: 14
J: TRBJ2-7
CDR3: CASSLDSYSCEQYF

V: TRBV9
size: .
length: 14
J: TRBJ1-1
CDR3: CASSVDIMNTEAFF

V: TRBV7-9
size: .
length: 13
J: TRBJ2-5
CDR3: CASSAGVPETQYF

V: TRBV11-1
size: .
length: 13
J: TRBJ2-1
CDR3: CACVPEGENEQFF

V: TRBV11-1
size: few
length: 16
J: TRBJ1-2
CDR3: CASSLSEDASNYGYTF

V: TRBV2
size: many
length: 15
J: TRBJ2-1
CDR3: CASSEMGVASNEQFF

V: TRBV29-1
size: .
length: 15
J: TRBJ1-1
CDR3: CSVAGSWGMNTEALF

V: TRBV28
size: few
length: 12
J: TRBJ1-2
CDR3: CASTRTAGGYTF

V: TRBV5-4
size: many
length: 17
J: TRBJ2-1
CDR3: CASSFPLASGPTNEQFF

V: TRBV19
size: few
length: 14
J: TRBJ1-1
CDR3: CASSQTGASTEAFF

V: TRBV24-1
size: .
length: 13
J: TRBJ2-1
CDR3: CATRLAGGDERFF

V: TRBV6-1
size: .
length: 15
J: TRBJ2-3
CDR3: CASSDAKGVSDTQYF

V: TRBV10-1
size: once
length: 16
J: TRBJ2-6
CDR3: CATPAGSGTGANVLTF

V: TRBV11-2
size: .
length: 15
J: TRBJ2-3
CDR3: CASSLSGGSEDTQYF